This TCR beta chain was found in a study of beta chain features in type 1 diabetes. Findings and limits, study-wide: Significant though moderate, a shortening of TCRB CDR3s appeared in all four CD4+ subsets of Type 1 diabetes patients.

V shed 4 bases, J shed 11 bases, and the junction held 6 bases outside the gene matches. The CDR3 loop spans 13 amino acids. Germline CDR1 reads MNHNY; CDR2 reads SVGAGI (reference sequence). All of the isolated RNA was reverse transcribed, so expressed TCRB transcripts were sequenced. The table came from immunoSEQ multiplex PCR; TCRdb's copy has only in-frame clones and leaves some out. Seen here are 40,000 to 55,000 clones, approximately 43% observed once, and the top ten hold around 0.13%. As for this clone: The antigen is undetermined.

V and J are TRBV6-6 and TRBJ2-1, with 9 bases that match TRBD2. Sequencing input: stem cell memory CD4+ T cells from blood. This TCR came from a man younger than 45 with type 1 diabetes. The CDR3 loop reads CASSSRTSAKQFF. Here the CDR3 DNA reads TGTGCCAGCAGTTCACGGACTAGCGCCAAGCAGTTCTTC.